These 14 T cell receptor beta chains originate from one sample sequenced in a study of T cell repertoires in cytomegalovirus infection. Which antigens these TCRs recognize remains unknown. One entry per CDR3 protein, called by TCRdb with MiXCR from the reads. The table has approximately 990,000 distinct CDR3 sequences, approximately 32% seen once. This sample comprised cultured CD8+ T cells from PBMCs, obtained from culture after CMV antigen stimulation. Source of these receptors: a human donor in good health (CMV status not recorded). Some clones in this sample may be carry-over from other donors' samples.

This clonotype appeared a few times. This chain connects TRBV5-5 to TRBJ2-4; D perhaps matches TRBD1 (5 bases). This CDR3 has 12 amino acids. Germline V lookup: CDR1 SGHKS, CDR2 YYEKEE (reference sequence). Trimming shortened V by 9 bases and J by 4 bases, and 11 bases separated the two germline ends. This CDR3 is CATGPTKNIQYF. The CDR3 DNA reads TGTGCCACAGGGCCCACAAAAAACATTCAGTACTTC. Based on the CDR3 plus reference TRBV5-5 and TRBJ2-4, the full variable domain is DAGVTQSPTHLIKTRGQQVTLRCSPISGHKSVSWYQQVLGQGPQFIFQYYEKEERGRGNFPDRFSARQFPNYSSELNVNALLLGDSALYLCATGPTKNIQYFGAGTRLSVL.

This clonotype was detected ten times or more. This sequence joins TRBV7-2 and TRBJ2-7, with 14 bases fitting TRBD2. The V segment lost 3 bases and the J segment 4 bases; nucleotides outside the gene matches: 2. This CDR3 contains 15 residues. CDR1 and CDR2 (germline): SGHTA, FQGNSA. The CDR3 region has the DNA TGTGCCAGCAGCTTGGGACTAGCGGGGGTATACGAGCAGTACGTC. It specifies CASSLGLAGVYEQYV.

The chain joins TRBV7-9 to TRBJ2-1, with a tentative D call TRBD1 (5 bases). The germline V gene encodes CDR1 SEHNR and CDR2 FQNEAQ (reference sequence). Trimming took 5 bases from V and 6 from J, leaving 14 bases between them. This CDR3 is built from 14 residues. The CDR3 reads CASSHDIRGNEQFF. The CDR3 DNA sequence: TGTGCCAGCAGCCACGATATTAGGGGCAATGAGCAGTTCTTC.

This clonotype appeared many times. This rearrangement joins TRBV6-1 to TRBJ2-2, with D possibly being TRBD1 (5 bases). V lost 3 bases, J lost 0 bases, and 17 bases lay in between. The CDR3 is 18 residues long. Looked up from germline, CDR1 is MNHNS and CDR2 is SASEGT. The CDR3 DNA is TGTGCCAGCAGTGATCGCGTCAGGGTTTACGCGAACACCGGGGAGCTGTTTTTT. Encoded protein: CASSDRVRVYANTGELFF.

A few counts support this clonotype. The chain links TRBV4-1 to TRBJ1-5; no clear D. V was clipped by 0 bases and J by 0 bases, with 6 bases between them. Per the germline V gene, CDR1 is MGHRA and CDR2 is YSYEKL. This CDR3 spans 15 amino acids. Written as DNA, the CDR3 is TGCGCCAGCAGCCAAGATCAAGTTAGCAATCAGCCCCAGCATTTT. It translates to CASSQDQVSNQPQHF.

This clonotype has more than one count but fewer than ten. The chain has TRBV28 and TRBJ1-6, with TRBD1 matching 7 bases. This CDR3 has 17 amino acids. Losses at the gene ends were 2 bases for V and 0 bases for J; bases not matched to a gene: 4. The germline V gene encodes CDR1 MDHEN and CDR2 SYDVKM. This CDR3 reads CASSLGTASSYNSPLHF. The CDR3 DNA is TGTGCCAGCAGTTTAGGGACAGCGAGCTCCTATAATTCACCCCTCCACTTT.

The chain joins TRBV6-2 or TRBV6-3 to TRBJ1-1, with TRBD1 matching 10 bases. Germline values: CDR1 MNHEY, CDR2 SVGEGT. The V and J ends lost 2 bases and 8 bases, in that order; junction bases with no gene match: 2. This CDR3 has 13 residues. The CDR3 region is CASSYGTGDEAFF. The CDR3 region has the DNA TGTGCCAGCAGTTACGGGACAGGGGACGAAGCTTTCTTT.

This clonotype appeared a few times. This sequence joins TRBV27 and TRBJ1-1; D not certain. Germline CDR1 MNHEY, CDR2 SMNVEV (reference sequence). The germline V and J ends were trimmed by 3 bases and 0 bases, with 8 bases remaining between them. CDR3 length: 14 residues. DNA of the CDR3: TGTGCCAGCAGTTTCCTAGGGATGAACACTGAAGCTTTCTTT. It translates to CASSFLGMNTEAFF.

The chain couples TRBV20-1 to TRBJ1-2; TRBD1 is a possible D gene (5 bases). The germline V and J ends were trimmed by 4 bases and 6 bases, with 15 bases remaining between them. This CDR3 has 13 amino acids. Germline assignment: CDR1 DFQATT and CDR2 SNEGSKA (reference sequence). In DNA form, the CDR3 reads TGCAGTGCTACAGAAATGGGACTACATGGCTACACCTTC. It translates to CSATEMGLHGYTF.

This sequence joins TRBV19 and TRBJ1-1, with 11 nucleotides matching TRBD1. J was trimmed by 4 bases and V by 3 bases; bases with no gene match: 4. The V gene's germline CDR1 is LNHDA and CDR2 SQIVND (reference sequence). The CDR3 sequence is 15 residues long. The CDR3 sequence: CASSIGTGGPTEAFF. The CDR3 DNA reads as TGTGCCAGTAGTATTGGGACAGGGGGACCCACTGAAGCTTTCTTT. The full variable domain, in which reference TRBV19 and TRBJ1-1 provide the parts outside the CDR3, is DGGITQSPKYLFRKEGQNVTLSCEQNLNHDAMYWYRQDPGQGLRLIYYSQIVNDFQKGDIAEGYSVSREKKESFPLTVTSAQKNPTAFYLCASSIGTGGPTEAFFGQGTRLTVV.

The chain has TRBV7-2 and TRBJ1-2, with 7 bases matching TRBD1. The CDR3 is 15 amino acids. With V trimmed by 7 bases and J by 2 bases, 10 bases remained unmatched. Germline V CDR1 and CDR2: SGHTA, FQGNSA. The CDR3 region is CASIIKGARNYGYTF. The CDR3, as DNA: TGTGCCAGCATCATAAAGGGGGCGCGGAACTATGGCTACACCTTC.

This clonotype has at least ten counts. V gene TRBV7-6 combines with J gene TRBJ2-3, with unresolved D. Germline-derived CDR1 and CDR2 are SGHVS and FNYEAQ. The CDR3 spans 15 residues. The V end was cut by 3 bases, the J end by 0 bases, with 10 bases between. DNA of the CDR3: TGTGCCAGCAGCTTCTGGCAGGATAGCACAGATACGCAGTATTTT. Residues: CASSFWQDSTDTQYF. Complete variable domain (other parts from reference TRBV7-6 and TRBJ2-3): GAGVSQSPRYKVTKRGQDVALRCDPISGHVSLYWYRQALGQGPEFLTYFNYEAQQDKSGLPNDRFSAERPEGSISTLTIQRTEQRDSAMYRCASSFWQDSTDTQYFGPGTRLTVL.

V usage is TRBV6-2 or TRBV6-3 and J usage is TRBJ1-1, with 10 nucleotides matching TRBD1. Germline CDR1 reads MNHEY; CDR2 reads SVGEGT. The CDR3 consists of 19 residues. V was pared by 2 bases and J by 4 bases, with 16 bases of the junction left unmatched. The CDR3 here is CASSYGQGGRIVLSTEAFF. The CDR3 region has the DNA TGTGCCAGCAGTTACGGACAGGGGGGACGAATCGTCTTGAGCACTGAAGCTTTCTTT.

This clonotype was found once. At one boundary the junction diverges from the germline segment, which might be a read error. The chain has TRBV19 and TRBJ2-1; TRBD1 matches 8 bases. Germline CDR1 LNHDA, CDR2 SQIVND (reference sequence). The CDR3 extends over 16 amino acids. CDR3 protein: CVSSIQGGNSYNEQFF. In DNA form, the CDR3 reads TGTGTCAGTAGTATACAGGGGGGCAACTCCTACAATGAGCAGTTCTTC.